This T cell receptor (beta chain) was profiled in a study of immune heterogeneity within non-small cell lung tumors. The wider study: Squamous cell carcinomas accounted for a few of the tumors, non-squamous carcinomas for 10, and 1 was not otherwise specified.

Overall study results and limits: Identical dominant CDR3 beta clonotypes spanned tumor sites within a patient, beside site-unique high-frequency clones.

Bulk tumor genomic DNA constituted the template, at roughly 660 ng per sample. Surgical sampling yielded several biopsies per primary tumor (spaced far apart). Curative surgery was undertaken by patients, who had untreated, newly diagnosed non-small cell lung cancer. For this clonotype: The antigen remains undetermined.

Multiplex PCR (32 V and 13 J primers) was used to amplify the TCR beta CDR3. One entry per CDR3 protein results from TCRdb running MiXCR on the multiplex PCR reads. The profile shows some 3,000 distinct CDR3 sequences, 20% to 30% of them singletons. Trimming removed 8 bases at V and 5 bases at J, with 15 bases between. CDR3 size: 14 residues. Per the germline V gene, CDR1 is MRHNA and CDR2 is SNTAGT. This rearrangement joins TRBV6-4 to TRBJ2-2, with D tentatively TRBD1 (7 bases). The TCR was taken from a female donor with non-small cell lung cancer. Specimen: lung tumor tissue. Here the CDR3 DNA reads TGTGCCAGCTCCCCGGCAGGGGGGACCGGGGAGCTGTTTTTT. It codes for CASSPAGGTGELFF.